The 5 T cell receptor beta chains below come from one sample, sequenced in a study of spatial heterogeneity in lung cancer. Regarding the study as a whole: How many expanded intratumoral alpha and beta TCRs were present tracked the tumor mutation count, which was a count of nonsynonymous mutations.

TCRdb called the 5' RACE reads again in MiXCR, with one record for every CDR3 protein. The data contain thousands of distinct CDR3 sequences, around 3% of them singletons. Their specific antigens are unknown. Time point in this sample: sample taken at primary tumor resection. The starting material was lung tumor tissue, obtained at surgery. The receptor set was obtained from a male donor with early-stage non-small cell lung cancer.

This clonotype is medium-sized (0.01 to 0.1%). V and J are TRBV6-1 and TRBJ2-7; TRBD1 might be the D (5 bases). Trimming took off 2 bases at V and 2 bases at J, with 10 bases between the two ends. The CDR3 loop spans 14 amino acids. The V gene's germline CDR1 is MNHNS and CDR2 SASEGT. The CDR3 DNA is TGTGCCAGCAGTGAACAGGGAAATGCCTACGAGCAGTACTTC. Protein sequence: CASSEQGNAYEQYF.

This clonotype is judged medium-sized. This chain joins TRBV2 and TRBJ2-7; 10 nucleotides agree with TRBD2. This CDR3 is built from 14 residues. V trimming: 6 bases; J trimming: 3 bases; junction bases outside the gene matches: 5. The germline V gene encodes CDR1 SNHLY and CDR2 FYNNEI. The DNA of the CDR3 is TGTGCCAGCAGAGAGAGCGGGGGGGACTACGAGCAGTACTTC. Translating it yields CASRESGGDYEQYF.

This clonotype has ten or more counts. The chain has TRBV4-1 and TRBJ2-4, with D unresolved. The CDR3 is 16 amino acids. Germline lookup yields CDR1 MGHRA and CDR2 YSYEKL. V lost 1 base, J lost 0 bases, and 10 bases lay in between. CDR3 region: CASSQVTTVAKNIQYF. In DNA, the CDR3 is TGCGCCAGCAGCCAAGTAACTACTGTAGCCAAAAACATTCAGTACTTC.

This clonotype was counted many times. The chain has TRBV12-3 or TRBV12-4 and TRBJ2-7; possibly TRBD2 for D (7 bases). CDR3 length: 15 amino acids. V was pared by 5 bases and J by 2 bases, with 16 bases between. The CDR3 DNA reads TGTGCCAGCAGTCCTACGGGGGGCCCCGCCTACGAGCAGTACTTC. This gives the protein CASSPTGGPAYEQYF.

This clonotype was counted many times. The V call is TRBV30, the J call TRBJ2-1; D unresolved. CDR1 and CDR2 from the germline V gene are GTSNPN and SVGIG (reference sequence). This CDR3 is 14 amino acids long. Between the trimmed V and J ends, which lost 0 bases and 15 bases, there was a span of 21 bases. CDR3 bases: TGTGCCTGGAGTGTCGTCGACCTTTGGGCTGGTTGGTTCTTC. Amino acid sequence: CAWSVVDLWAGWFF.